The 6 T cell receptor beta chains presented below share a single source sample, sequenced in a study of technical replicates of blood from a handful of donors. Profiling relied on immunoSEQ multiplex PCR, and the TCRdb table lists in-frame clones only, not all of them. The profile shows around 89,000 clones, approximately 94% of them singletons. Sequenced material: T cells isolated from PBMCs. The source of these receptors is a human donor in good health.

CDR3 amino acids: CASSFGGDYGYTF. The DNA of the CDR3 is TGCGCCAGCAGCTTTGGGGGGGACTATGGCTACACCTTC. The chain employs TRBV5-1 and TRBJ1-2; perhaps TRBD1 as D (5 bases). The germline V gene encodes CDR1 SGHRS and CDR2 YFSETQ. The CDR3 runs to 13 residues. The V end lost 2 bases, the J end lost 3 bases, and 8 bases lay between the germline ends.

The J gene is TRBJ1-6, the V gene TRBV5-1; D is perhaps TRBD1 (6 bases). With 5 bases removed from V and 0 bases from J, the gap between germline ends came to 12 bases. The CDR3 length is 16 residues. CDR1 is SGHRS, CDR2 YFSETQ, per germline. The CDR3 DNA sequence: TGCGCCAGCAGACTAGGACAGAGCTCCTATAATTCACCCCTCCACTTT. Amino acids: CASRLGQSSYNSPLHF.

In this sample, this clone turned up a few times. V and J are TRBV5-4 and TRBJ2-2; 7 bases line up with TRBD1. CDR3 size: 15 residues. CDR1 is SGHNT, CDR2 YYREEE, per germline (reference sequence). Losses at the gene ends were 5 bases for V and 0 bases for J; bases not matched to a gene: 4. The DNA of the CDR3 is TGTGCCAGCAGTTGGGGGACAGCGAACACCGGGGAGCTGTTTTTT. This gives the protein CASSWGTANTGELFF.

CDR3 amino acids: CASTETTSAFANEQFF. In nucleotides, the CDR3 is TGTGCCAGCACCGAAACGACTAGCGCCTTTGCCAATGAGCAGTTCTTC. V and J are TRBV27 and TRBJ2-1; 8 bases agree with TRBD2. Trimming removed 7 bases from V and 6 bases from J; junction bases left unmatched: 14. Germline loops: CDR1 MNHEY, CDR2 SMNVEV (reference sequence). The CDR3 covers 16 residues.

The V and J genes are TRBV28 and TRBJ2-5, with TRBD1 as a possible D gene (5 bases). V lost 9 bases and J lost 4, with 15 bases in between. The germline V gene encodes CDR1 MDHEN and CDR2 SYDVKM. The CDR3 contains 13 residues. CDR3 protein: CASRTGSPETQYF. For the CDR3, the DNA is TGTGCCAGTCGTACAGGTTCACCAGAGACCCAGTACTTC.

This rearrangement joins TRBV7-9 to TRBJ1-1, with 7 bases fitting TRBD1. Germline CDR1 is SEHNR and CDR2 is FQNEAQ (reference sequence). The junction had 6 bases not matched to a gene; V was cut back by 4 bases and J by 1 base. The CDR3 has 15 amino acids. Here the CDR3 reads CASSSVGTENTEAFF. The CDR3 bases are TGTGCCAGCAGCTCAGTAGGGACAGAGAACACTGAAGCTTTCTTT. Drawing the rest from reference TRBV7-9 and TRBJ1-1, the complete variable domain is DTGVSQNPRHKITKRGQNVTFRCDPISEHNRLYWYRQTLGQGPEFLTYFQNEAQLEKSRLLSDRFSAERPKGSFSTLEIQRTEQGDSAMYLCASSSVGTENTEAFFGQGTRLTVV.